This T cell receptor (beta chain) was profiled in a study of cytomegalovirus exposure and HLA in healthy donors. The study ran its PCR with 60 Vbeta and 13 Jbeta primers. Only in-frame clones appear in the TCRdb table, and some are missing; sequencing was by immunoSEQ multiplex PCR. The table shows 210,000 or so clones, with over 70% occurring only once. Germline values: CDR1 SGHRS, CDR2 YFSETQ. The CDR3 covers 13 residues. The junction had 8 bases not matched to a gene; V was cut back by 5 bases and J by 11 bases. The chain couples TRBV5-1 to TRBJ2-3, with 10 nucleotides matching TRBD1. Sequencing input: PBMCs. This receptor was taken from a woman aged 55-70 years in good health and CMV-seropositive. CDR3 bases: TGCGCCAGCAGTCCGGGACAGGGGCCTCAGCAGTATTTT. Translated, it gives CASSPGQGPQQYF.